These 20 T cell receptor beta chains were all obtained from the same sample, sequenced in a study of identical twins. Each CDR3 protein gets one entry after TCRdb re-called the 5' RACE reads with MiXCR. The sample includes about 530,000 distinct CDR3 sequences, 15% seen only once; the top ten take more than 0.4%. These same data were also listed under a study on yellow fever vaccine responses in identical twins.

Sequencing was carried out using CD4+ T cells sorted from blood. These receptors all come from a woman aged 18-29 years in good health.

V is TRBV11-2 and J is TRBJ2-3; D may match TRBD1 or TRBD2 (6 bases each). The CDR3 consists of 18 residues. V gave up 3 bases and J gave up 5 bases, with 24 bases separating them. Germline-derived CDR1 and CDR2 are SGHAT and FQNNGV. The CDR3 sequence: CASSFSRKSGGGGDTQYF. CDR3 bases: TGTGCCAGCAGCTTTAGTAGGAAGAGCGGAGGGGGAGGAGATACGCAGTATTTT.

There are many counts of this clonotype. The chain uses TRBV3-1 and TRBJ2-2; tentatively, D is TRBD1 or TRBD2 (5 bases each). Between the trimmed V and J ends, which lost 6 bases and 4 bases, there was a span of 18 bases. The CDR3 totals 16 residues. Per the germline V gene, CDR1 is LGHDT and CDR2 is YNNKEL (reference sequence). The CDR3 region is CASSIGYGASTGELFF. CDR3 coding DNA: TGTGCCAGCAGTATAGGCTACGGGGCTAGCACCGGGGAGCTGTTTTTT.

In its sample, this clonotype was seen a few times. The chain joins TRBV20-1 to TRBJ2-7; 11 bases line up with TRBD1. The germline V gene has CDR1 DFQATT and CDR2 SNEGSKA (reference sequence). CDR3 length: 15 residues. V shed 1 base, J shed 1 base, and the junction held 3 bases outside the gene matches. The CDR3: CSARAGTGGSYEQYV. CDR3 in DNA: TGCAGTGCTAGAGCCGGGACAGGGGGTTCCTACGAGCAGTACGTC.

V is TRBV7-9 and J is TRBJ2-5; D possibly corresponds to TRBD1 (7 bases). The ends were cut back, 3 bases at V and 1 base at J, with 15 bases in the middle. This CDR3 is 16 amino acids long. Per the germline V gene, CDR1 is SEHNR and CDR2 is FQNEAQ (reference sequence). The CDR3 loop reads CASSFGSGGLQETQYF. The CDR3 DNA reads TGTGCCAGCAGCTTCGGGTCAGGGGGACTCCAAGAGACCCAGTACTTC.

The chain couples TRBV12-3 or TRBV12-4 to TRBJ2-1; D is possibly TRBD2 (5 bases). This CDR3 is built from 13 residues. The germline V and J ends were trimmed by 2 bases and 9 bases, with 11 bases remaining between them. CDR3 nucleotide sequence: TGTGCCAGCAGTTTACGCGGGCTGCTTGAGCAGTTCTTC. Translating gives CASSLRGLLEQFF.

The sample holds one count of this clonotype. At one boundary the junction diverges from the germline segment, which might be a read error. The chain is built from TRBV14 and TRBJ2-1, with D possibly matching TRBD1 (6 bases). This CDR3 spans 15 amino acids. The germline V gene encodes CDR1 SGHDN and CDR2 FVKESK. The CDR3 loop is CVSSQVTGWLGHLDF. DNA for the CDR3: TGTGTCAGCAGCCAAGTAACAGGGTGGTTGGGACACCTCGACTTC.

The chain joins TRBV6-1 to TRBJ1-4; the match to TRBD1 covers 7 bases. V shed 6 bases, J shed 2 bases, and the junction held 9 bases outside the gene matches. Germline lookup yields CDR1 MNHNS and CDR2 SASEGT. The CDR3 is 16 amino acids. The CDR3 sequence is CASSRDRAGTNEKLFF. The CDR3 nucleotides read TGTGCCAGCAGCAGAGACAGGGCTGGCACTAATGAAAAACTGTTTTTT.

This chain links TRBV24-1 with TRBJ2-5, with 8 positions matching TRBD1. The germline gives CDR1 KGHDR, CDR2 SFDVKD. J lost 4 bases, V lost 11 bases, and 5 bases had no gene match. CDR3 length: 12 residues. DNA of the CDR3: TGTGCCATTGGCGACAGGGGAGAGACCCAGTACTTC. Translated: CAIGDRGETQYF.

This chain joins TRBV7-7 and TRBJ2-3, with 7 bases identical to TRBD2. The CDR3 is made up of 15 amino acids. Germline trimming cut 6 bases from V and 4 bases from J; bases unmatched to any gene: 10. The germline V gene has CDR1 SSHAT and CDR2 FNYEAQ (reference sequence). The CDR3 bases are TGTGCCAGCAGTCAGAGCGGGACCCAAGCAGATACGCAGTATTTT. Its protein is CASSQSGTQADTQYF.

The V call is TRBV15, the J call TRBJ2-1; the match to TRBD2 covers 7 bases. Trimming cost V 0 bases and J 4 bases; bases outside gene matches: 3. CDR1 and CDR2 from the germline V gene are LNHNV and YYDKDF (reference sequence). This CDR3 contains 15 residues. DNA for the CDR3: TGTGCCACCAGCAGAGATACGGGGGGTTACAATGAGCAGTTCTTC. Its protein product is CATSRDTGGYNEQFF.

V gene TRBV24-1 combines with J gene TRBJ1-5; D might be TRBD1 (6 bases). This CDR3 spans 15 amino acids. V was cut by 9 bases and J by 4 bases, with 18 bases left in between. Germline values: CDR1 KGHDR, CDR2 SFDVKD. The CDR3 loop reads CATGRTENGNQPQHF. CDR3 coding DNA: TGTGCCACCGGCAGGACAGAAAACGGAAATCAGCCCCAGCATTTT.

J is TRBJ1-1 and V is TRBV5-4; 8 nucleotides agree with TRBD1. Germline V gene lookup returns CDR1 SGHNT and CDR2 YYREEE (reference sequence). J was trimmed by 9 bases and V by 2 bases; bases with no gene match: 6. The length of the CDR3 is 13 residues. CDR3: CASSFPGQGQAFF. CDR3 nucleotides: TGTGCCAGCAGCTTCCCCGGACAGGGTCAAGCTTTCTTT.

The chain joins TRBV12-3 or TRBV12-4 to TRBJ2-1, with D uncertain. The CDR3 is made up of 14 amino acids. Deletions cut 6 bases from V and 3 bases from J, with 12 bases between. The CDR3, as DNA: TGTGCCAGCAGAACCCGCAGCCTCTACAATGAGCAGTTCTTC. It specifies CASRTRSLYNEQFF.

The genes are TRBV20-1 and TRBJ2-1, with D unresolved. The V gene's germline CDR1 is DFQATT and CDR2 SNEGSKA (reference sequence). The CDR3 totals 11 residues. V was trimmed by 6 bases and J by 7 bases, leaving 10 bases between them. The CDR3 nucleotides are TGCAGTGCCCAGCTAGGGAATGAGCAGTTCTTC. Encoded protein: CSAQLGNEQFF.

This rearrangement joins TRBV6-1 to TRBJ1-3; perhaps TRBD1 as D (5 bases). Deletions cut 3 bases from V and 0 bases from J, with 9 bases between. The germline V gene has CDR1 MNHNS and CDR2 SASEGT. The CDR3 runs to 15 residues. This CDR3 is CASSERGTSGNTIYF. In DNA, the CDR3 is TGTGCCAGCAGTGAGAGGGGCACCTCTGGAAACACCATATATTTT.

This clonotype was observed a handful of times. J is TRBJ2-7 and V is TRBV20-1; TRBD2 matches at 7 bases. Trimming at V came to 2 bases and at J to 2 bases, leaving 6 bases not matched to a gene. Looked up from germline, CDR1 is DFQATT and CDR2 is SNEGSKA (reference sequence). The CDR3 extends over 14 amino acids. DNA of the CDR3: TGCAGTGCTAGAACCAGCGGGATTCCCTACGAGCAGTACTTC. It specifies CSARTSGIPYEQYF.

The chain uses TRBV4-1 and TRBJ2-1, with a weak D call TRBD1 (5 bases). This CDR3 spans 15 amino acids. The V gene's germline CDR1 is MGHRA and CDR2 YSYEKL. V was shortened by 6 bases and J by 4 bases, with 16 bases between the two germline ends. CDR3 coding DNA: TGCGCCAGCAGTCCAGCCCCCGACAGATACAATGAGCAGTTCTTC. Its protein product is CASSPAPDRYNEQFF.

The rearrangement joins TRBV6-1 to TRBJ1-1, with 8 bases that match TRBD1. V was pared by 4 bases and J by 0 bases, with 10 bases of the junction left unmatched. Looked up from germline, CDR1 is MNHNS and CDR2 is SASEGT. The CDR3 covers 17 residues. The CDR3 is CASSVRGRARMNTEAFF. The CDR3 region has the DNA TGTGCCAGCAGTGTCAGGGGGCGCGCCCGAATGAACACTGAAGCTTTCTTT.

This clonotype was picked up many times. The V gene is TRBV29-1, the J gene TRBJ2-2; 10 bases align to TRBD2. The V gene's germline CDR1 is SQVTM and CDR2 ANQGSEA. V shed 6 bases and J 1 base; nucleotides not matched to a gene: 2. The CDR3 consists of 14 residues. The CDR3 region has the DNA TGCAGCGTCTGGACTAGCGGGAACACCGGGGAGCTGTTTTTT. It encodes CSVWTSGNTGELFF.

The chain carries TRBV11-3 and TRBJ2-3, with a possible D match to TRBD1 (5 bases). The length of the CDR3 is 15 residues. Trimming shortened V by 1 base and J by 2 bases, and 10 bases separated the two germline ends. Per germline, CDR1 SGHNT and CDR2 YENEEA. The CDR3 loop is CASSLVGHTTDTQYF. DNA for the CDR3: TGTGCCAGCAGCTTAGTGGGGCACACCACAGATACGCAGTATTTT.